These 2 T cell receptor beta chains were all obtained from the same sample, sequenced in a study of CD8 T cells in Susac syndrome. Random hexamers were used to reverse transcribe the RNA input (about 0.5 to 1 ug). TCRdb itself ran the immunoSEQ multiplex PCR reads through MiXCR, one entry per CDR3 protein. Of roughly 120,000 distinct CDR3 sequences listed, about 95% are singletons. Source material: CD4+ T cells from PBMCs. The receptors originated from a human donor in good health.

J is TRBJ2-1 and V is TRBV6-5, with D unclear. The CDR3 loop spans 11 amino acids. V shed 4 bases and J shed 11 bases, with 9 bases lying between them. Per the germline V gene, CDR1 is MNHEY and CDR2 is SVGAGI. CDR3 in amino acids: CASSSGYKQFF. The CDR3 DNA follows: TGTGCCAGCAGTTCCGGGTATAAGCAGTTCTTC.

This chain joins TRBV12-3 or TRBV12-4 and TRBJ1-2; tentatively, D is TRBD1 (5 bases). This CDR3 is 14 amino acids long. With 5 bases removed from V and 0 bases from J, the gap between germline ends came to 10 bases. CDR3 DNA sequence: TGTGCCAGCAGTCGGGGACGGACTAACTATGGCTACACCTTC. Its protein is CASSRGRTNYGYTF.